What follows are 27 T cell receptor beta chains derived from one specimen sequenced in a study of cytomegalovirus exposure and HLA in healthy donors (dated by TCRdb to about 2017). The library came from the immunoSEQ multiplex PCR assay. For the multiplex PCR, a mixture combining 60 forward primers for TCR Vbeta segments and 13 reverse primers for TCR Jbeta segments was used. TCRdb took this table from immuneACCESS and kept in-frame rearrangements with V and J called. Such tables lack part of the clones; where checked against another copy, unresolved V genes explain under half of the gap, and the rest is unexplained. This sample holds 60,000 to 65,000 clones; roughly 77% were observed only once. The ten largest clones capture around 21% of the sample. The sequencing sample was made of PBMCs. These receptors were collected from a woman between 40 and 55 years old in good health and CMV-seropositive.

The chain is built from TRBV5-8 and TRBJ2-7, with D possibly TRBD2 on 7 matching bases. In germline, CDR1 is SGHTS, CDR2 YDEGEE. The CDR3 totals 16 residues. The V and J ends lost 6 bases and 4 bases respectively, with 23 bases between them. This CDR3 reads CASTEEGGGAGYEQYF. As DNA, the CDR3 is TGTGCCAGCACGGAGGAGGGGGGGGGCGCTGGGTACGAGCAGTACTTC.

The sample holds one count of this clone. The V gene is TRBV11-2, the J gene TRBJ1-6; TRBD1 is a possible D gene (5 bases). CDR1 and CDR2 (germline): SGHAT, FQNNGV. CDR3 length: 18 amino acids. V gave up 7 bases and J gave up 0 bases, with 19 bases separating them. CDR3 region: CASTLARGGGSYNSPLHF. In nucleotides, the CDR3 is TGTGCCAGCACCCTAGCACGGGGGGGTGGCTCCTATAATTCACCCCTCCACTTT.

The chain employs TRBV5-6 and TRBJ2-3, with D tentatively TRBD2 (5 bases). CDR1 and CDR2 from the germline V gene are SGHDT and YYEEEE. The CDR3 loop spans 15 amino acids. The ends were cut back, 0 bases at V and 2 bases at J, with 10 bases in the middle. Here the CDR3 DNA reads TGTGCCAGCAGCTTGGGTAGGACTCCCACAGATACGCAGTATTTT. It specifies CASSLGRTPTDTQYF.

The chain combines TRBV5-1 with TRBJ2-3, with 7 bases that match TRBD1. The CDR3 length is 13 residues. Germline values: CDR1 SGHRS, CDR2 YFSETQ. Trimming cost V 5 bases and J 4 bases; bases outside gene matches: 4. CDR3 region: CASRQGMSDTQYF. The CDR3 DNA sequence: TGCGCCAGCAGACAGGGGATGTCAGATACGCAGTATTTT.

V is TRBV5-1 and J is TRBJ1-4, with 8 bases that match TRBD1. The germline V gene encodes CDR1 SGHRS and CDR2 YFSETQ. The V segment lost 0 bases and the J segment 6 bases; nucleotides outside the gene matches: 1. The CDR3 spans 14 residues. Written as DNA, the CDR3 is TGCGCCAGCAGCTTGGTGGACAGGGATGAAAAACTGTTTTTT. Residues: CASSLVDRDEKLFF. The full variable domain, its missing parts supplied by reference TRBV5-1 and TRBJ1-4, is KAGVTQTPRYLIKTRGQQVTLSCSPISGHRSVSWYQQTPGQGLQFLFEYFSETQRNKGNFPGRFSGRQFSNSRSEMNVSTLELGDSALYLCASSLVDRDEKLFFGSGTQLSVL.

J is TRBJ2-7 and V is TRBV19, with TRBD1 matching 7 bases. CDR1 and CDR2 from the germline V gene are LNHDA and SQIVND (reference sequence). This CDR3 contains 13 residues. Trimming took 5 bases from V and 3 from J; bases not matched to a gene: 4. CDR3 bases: TGTGCCAGTAGTTCAGGGGACAGCTACGAGCAGTACTTC. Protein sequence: CASSSGDSYEQYF.

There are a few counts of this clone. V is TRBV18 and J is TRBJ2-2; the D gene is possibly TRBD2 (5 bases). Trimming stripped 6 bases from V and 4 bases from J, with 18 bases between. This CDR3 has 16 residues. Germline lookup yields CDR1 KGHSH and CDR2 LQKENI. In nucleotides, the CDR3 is TGTGCCAGCTCCCCTCGTCGGGGATCGGGCACCGGGGAGCTGTTTTTT. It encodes CASSPRRGSGTGELFF.

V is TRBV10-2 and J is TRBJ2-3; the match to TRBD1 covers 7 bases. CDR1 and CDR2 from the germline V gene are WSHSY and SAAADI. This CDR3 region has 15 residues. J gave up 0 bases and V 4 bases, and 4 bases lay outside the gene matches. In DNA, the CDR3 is TGCGCCAGCAGTGTGACAGGGAGTAGCACAGATACGCAGTATTTT. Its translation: CASSVTGSSTDTQYF.

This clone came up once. CDR3 region: CASSYQNGGYEQYF. The CDR3 DNA follows: TGTGCCAGCAGTTACCAAAACGGGGGCTACGAGCAGTACTTC. This chain links TRBV6-5 with TRBJ2-7, with D possibly being TRBD2 (6 bases). V lost 2 bases, J lost 3 bases, and 11 bases lay in between. Germline V gene data show CDR1 as MNHEY and CDR2 as SVGAGI. CDR3 size: 14 residues.

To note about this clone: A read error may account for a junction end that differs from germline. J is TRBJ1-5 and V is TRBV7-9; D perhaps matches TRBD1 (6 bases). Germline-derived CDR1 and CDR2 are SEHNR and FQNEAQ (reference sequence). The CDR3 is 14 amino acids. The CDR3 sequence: CSSSLGTGYQPQHF. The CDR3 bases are TGTTCCAGCAGCTTAGGAACAGGGTACCAGCCCCAGCATTTT. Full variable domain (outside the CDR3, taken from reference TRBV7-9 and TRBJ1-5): DTGVSQNPRHKITKRGQNVTFRCDPISEHNRLYWYRQTLGQGPEFLTYFQNEAQLEKSRLLSDRFSAERPKGSFSTLEIQRTEQGDSAMYLCSSSLGTGYQPQHFGDGTRLSIL.

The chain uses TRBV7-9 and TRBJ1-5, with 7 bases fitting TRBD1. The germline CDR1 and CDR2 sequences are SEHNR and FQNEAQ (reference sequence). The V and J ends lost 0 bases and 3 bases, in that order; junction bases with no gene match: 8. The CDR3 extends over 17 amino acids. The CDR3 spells CASSLALQGDDNQPQHF. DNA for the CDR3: TGTGCCAGCAGCTTAGCGCTCCAGGGGGATGACAATCAGCCCCAGCATTTT.

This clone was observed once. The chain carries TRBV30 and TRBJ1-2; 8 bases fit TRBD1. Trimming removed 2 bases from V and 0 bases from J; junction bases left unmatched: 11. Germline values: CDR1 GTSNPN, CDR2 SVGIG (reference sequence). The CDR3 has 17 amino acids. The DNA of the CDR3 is TGTGCCTGGAGTAAACACCGACAGGGGAGACCTAACTATGGCTACACCTTC. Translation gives CAWSKHRQGRPNYGYTF.

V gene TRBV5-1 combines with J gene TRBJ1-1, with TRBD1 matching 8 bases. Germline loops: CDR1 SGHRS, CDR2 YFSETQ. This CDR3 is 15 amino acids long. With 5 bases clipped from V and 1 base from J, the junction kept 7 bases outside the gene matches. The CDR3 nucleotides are TGCGCCAGCAGAAGACAGGGGATGGGGAACACTGAAGCTTTCTTT. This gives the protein CASRRQGMGNTEAFF.

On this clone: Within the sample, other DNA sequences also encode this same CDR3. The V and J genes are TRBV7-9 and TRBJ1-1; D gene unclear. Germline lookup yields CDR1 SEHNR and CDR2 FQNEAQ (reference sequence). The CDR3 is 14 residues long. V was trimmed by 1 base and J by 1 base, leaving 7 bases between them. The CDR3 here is CASSLGGENTEAFF. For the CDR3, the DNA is TGTGCCAGCAGCTTAGGCGGGGAGAACACTGAAGCTTTCTTT.

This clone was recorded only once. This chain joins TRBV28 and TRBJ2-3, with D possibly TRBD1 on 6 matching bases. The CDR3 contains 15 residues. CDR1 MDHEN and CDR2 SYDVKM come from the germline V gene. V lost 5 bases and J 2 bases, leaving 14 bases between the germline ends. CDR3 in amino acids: CASSQLRGDTDTQYF. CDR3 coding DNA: TGTGCCAGCAGTCAACTCAGGGGCGACACAGATACGCAGTATTTT.

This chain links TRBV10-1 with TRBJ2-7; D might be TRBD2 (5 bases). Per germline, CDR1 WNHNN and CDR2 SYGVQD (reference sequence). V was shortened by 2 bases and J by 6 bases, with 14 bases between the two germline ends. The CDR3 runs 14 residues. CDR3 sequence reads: CASSERVEGSEQYF. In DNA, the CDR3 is TGCGCCAGCAGTGAGCGAGTAGAAGGGAGCGAGCAGTACTTC.

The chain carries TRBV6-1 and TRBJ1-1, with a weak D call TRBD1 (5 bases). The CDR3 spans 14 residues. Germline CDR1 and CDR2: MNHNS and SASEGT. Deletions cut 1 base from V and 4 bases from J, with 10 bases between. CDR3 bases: TGTGCCAGCAGTGAAGTGAGCGGGGGCACTGAAGCTTTCTTT. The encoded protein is CASSEVSGGTEAFF.

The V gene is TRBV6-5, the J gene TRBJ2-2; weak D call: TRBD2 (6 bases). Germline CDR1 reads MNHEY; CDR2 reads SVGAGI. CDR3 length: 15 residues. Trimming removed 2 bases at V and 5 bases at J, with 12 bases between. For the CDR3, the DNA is TGTGCCAGCAGTTACGAGGAGGGGTCAACCGGGGAGCTGTTTTTT. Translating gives CASSYEEGSTGELFF.

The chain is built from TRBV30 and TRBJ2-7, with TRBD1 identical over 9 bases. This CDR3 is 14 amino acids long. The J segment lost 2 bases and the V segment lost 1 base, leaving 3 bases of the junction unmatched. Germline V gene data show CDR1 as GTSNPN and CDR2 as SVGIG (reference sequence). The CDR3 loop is CAWSGDREAYEQYF. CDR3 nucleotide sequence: TGTGCCTGGAGTGGGGACAGGGAGGCCTACGAGCAGTACTTC.

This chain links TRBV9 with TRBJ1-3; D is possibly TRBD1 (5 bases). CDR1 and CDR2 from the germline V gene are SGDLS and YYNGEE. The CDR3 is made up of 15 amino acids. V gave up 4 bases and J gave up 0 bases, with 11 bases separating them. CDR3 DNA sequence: TGTGCCAGCAGCTCCGGGGGAAGCTCTGGAAACACCATATATTTT. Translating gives CASSSGGSSGNTIYF.

The CDR3 DNA reads TGTGCCAGTAGTCGCCCGCTCGGGACTCAAGAGACCCAGTACTTC. Protein product: CASSRPLGTQETQYF. The rearrangement uses TRBV19 and TRBJ2-5; D possibly corresponds to TRBD2 (6 bases). V lost 5 bases, J lost 2 bases, and 15 bases lay in between. CDR1 LNHDA and CDR2 SQIVND come from the germline V gene (reference sequence). This CDR3 contains 15 residues.

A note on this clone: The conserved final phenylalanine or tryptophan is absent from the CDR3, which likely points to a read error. The CDR3 coding sequence is TGTGCCAGCAGCTTGGACGGCAGAGGGATGAATGGCTACACCCTC. Protein: CASSLDGRGMNGYTL. The chain recombines TRBV5-6 with TRBJ1-2, with D hard to call. CDR3 length: 15 amino acids. The V end lost 0 bases, the J end lost 6 bases, and 15 bases lay between the germline ends. CDR1 is SGHDT and CDR2 is YYEEEE in the germline V gene.

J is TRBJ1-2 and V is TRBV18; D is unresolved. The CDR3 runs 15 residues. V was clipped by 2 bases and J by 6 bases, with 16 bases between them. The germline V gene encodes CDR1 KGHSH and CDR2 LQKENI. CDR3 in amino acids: CASSPGVGPRDGYTF. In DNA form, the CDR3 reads TGTGCCAGCTCACCAGGAGTTGGCCCTAGAGATGGCTACACCTTC.

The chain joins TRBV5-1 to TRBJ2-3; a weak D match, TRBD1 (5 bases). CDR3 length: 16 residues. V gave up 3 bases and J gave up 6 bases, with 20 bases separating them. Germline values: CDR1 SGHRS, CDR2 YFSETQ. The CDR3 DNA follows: TGCGCCAGCAGCTACGACAGAGGACCCGGTAGGGATACGCAGTATTTT. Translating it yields CASSYDRGPGRDTQYF.

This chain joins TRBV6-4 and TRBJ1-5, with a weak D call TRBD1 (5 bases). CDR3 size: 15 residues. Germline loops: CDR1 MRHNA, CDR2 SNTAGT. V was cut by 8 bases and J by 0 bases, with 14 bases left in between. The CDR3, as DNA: TGTGCCAGCTTAGCAGGGAGGGATAGCAATCAGCCCCAGCATTTT. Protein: CASLAGRDSNQPQHF.

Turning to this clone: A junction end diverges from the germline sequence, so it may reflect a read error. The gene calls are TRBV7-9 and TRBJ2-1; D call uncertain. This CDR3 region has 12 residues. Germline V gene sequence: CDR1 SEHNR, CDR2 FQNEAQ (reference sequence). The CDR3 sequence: CSSSSSDNEQFF. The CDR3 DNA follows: TGTTCCAGCAGCTCGAGTGACAATGAGCAGTTCTTC.

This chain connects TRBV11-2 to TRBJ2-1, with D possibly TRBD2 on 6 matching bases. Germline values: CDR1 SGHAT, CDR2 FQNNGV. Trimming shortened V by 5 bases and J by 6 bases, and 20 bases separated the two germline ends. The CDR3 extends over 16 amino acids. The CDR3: CASSQGLGRILNEQFF. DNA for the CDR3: TGTGCCAGCAGCCAAGGGCTAGGGAGGATTCTCAATGAGCAGTTCTTC.